A selection of T cell receptor beta chains follows, all from one sample in a study of T-cell reconstitution after alpha-beta-depleted transplantation in children. MiXCR, applied by TCRdb to the PCR reads, yields one record per CDR3 protein. Here the sample spans 490,000 or so distinct CDR3 sequences, approximately 12% being singletons. The specimen was PBMCs from the stem cell graft donor, collected from the stem cell graft. The receptors originated from a human donor who donated a stem cell graft to a child with combined immunodeficiency. Each CDR3 is given with its conserved first and last residue. A D gene is named only where the DNA matches it firmly. For some rows the clone size is stated as once, few or many, or as a class when expanded; others skip it.

>NA|TRBJ1-5|NA|TRBV12-3/TRBV12-4
CASSFSPRGFRQPQHF
TGTGCCAGCAGTTTTTCCCCCCGGGGGTTTCGGCAGCCCCAGCATTTT
>NA|TRBJ1-6|NA|TRBV20-1
CSARDLRTKYNSPLHF
TGCAGTGCTAGAGATCTTAGGACAAAATATAATTCACCCCTCCACTTT
>NA|TRBJ2-6|NA|TRBV4-3
CASSQDGIVANVLTF
TGCGCCAGCAGCCAAGATGGGATAGTAGCCAACGTCCTGACTTTC
>NA|TRBJ2-1|many|TRBV5-1
CASTPQGPDEQFF
TGCGCCAGCACACCTCAGGGCCCCGATGAGCAGTTCTTC
>NA|TRBJ2-5|few|TRBV20-1
CSAAPGPQGETQYF
TGCAGTGCTGCTCCCGGGCCCCAGGGGGAGACCCAGTACTTC
>TRBD2|TRBJ2-7|NA|TRBV12-3/TRBV12-4
CASSGGSSGGHSDEQYF
TGTGCCAGCAGTGGTGGGTCTAGCGGGGGTCACTCCGACGAGCAGTACTTC
>NA|TRBJ2-1|many|TRBV15
CATSRADSNNEQFF
TGTGCCACCAGCAGAGCGGACTCCAACAATGAGCAGTTCTTC
>TRBD2|TRBJ2-3|many|TRBV20-1
CSGSTSGIRTDTQYF
TGCAGTGGTTCGACTAGCGGGATTCGCACAGATACGCAGTATTTT
>TRBD1|TRBJ2-2|few|TRBV5-1
CASSLSPGQEAGELFF
TGCGCCAGCAGCTTGTCCCCGGGACAGGAGGCCGGGGAGCTGTTTTTT
>NA|TRBJ1-1|NA|TRBV5-1
CASSLVWGLPEAFF
TGCGCCAGCAGCTTGGTGTGGGGTCTGCCTGAAGCTTTCTTT
>TRBD2|TRBJ2-3|few|TRBV7-9
CASSFWREGRTQYF
TGTGCCAGCAGCTTCTGGCGGGAGGGCCGCACGCAGTATTTT
>NA|TRBJ2-1|NA|TRBV7-9
CASLSGPNEQFF
TGTGCCAGCCTCTCTGGGCCCAATGAGCAGTTCTTC
>TRBD2|TRBJ2-1|many|TRBV12-3/TRBV12-4
CASSGDYNEQFF
TGTGCCAGCAGTGGGGACTATAATGAGCAGTTCTTC
>NA|TRBJ2-5|once|TRBV7-2
CASSPPLRETQYF
TGTGCCAGCAGCCCCCCGTTGAGGGAGACCCAGTACTTC
>TRBD1|TRBJ2-2|NA|TRBV5-6
CASSLGQGALSGELFF
TGTGCCAGCAGCCTAGGACAGGGGGCGCTTTCCGGGGAGCTGTTTTTT
>TRBD1|TRBJ2-7|many|TRBV29-1
CSVWDRAYEQYF
TGCAGCGTTTGGGACAGGGCCTACGAGCAGTACTTC
>NA|TRBJ2-3|NA|TRBV25-1
CASSEWAQRGTDTQYF
TGTGCCAGCAGTGAATGGGCCCAGAGGGGCACAGATACGCAGTATTTT
>NA|TRBJ1-1|NA|TRBV18
CASSPRTVLNTEAFF
TGTGCCAGCTCACCACGGACCGTCTTGAACACTGAAGCTTTCTTT
>TRBD1|TRBJ2-5|NA|TRBV5-1
CASSLSGTGRQETQYF
TGCGCCAGCAGCTTGTCCGGGACAGGGAGACAAGAGACCCAGTACTTC
>NA|TRBJ1-6|many|TRBV20-1
CSARGAGVLNSPLHF
TGCAGTGCTAGAGGAGCGGGGGTTCTTAATTCACCCCTCCACTTT
>NA|TRBJ2-7|NA|TRBV9
CASSVAHDMNEQYF
TGTGCCAGCAGCGTAGCCCATGATATGAACGAGCAGTACTTC
>TRBD1|TRBJ2-1|few|TRBV20-1
CSARDPTRDREVNEQFF
TGCAGTGCTAGAGACCCGACCCGGGACAGGGAGGTCAATGAGCAGTTCTTC
>NA|TRBJ2-1|many|TRBV9
CASSVTPSEQFF
TGTGCCAGCAGCGTGACCCCCTCCGAGCAGTTCTTC
>NA|TRBJ2-1|NA|TRBV7-2
CATNRPGSSYNEQFF
TGTGCCACTAACCGACCGGGGAGCTCCTACAATGAGCAGTTCTTC
>NA|TRBJ2-3|many|TRBV20-1
CSAKGQGGGATQYF
TGCAGTGCTAAGGGGCAGGGCGGAGGGGCAACGCAGTATTTT
>TRBD2|TRBJ2-1|few|TRBV18
CASSRERTSGRPHNEQFF
TGTGCCAGCTCGCGAGAGAGGACTAGCGGGAGACCTCACAATGAGCAGTTCTTC
>TRBD1|TRBJ2-5|NA|TRBV18
CASSSTGGEETQYF
TGTGCCAGCTCATCGACAGGGGGCGAGGAGACCCAGTACTTC
>NA|TRBJ2-7|few|TRBV20-1
CSASGGPGAYEQYF
TGCAGTGCTAGCGGGGGCCCTGGGGCCTACGAGCAGTACTTC
>TRBD1|TRBJ1-2|few|TRBV6-2/TRBV6-3
CASSRDRANYGYTF
TGTGCCAGTTCCCGGGACAGGGCCAACTATGGCTACACCTTC
>TRBD2|TRBJ2-2|NA|TRBV12-3/TRBV12-4
CASSLDWGAGRDTGELFF
TGTGCCAGCAGTTTAGATTGGGGCGCAGGGAGGGACACCGGGGAGCTGTTTTTT
>TRBD1|TRBJ2-2|few|TRBV7-2
CASSYPTGVYTGELFF
TGTGCCAGCAGCTATCCCACAGGGGTGTACACCGGGGAGCTGTTTTTT
>TRBD1|TRBJ2-3|many|TRBV6-1
CASSEQGAVTDTQYF
TGTGCCAGCAGTGAACAGGGGGCGGTAACAGATACGCAGTATTTT
>TRBD1|TRBJ2-1|few|TRBV9
CASSGGGTGSYNEQFF
TGTGCCAGCAGCGGGGGGGGGACAGGGTCATACAATGAGCAGTTCTTC
>TRBD1|TRBJ2-7|NA|TRBV6-2/TRBV6-3
CASSYPTDRDRGSYEQYF
TGTGCCAGCAGTTACCCCACTGACCGGGACAGGGGTTCCTACGAGCAGTACTTC
>TRBD2|TRBJ2-5|NA|TRBV5-1
CASSPRLAGPETQYF
TGCGCCAGCAGCCCCCGACTAGCGGGCCCGGAGACCCAGTACTTC
>NA|TRBJ2-1|many|TRBV12-3/TRBV12-4
CASSPGGPEQFF
TGTGCCAGCAGTCCGGGTGGGCCTGAGCAGTTCTTC
>TRBD1|TRBJ1-2|many|TRBV6-5
CASSPGTGFLYGYTF
TGTGCCAGCAGCCCCGGGACAGGGTTCCTTTATGGCTACACCTTC
>TRBD1|TRBJ2-2|many|TRBV12-3/TRBV12-4
CATTGWYPDRGKFAGELFF
TGTGCCACCACTGGATGGTATCCTGACAGGGGAAAGTTTGCCGGGGAGCTGTTTTTT
>NA|TRBJ2-2|NA|TRBV6-2/TRBV6-3
CVSSGTNTGELFF
TGTGTCAGCTCCGGAACCAACACCGGGGAGCTGTTTTTT
>NA|TRBJ2-7|NA|TRBV19
CASSPGGVLGEQYF
TGTGCCAGTAGTCCGGGCGGAGTACTCGGCGAGCAGTACTTC
>NA|TRBJ2-1|NA|TRBV5-1
CASSLVGDPNNEQFF
TGCGCCAGCAGCTTGGTGGGGGACCCTAACAATGAGCAGTTCTTC
>TRBD1|TRBJ1-5|NA|TRBV25-1
CASSRTGSNQPQHF
TGTGCCAGCAGTCGGACAGGGAGCAATCAGCCCCAGCATTTT
>NA|TRBJ1-1|few|TRBV6-1
CASSELRANGNTEAFF
TGTGCCAGCAGTGAACTCAGGGCAAACGGGAACACTGAAGCTTTCTTT
>NA|TRBJ1-1|few|TRBV27
CASNNDRYTEAFF
TGTGCCAGCAATAATGACAGGTACACTGAAGCTTTCTTT
>NA|TRBJ2-3|many|TRBV12-3/TRBV12-4
CASRVSTDTQYF
TGTGCCAGCAGGGTTAGCACAGATACGCAGTATTTT
>NA|TRBJ1-2|few|TRBV12-3/TRBV12-4
CASSFFGGGYTF
TGTGCCAGCAGTTTTTTCGGCGGAGGCTACACCTTC
>NA|TRBJ2-1|few|TRBV12-3/TRBV12-4
CASSTTPGEQFF
TGTGCCAGCAGCACTACCCCGGGTGAGCAGTTCTTC
>NA|TRBJ1-1|many|TRBV6-1
CASRVQGLNTEAFF
TGTGCCAGCAGAGTACAGGGTTTGAACACTGAAGCTTTCTTT
>NA|TRBJ2-3|few|TRBV9
CASSAPRVPDTQYF
TGTGCCAGCAGCGCTCCCAGGGTGCCAGATACGCAGTATTTT
>NA|TRBJ2-5|NA|TRBV11-1
CASSLDLWGTQYF
TGTGCCAGCAGCTTAGATTTGTGGGGGACCCAGTACTTC